The next 18 T cell receptor beta chains were all read from a single sample in a study of T cells in Graves' hyperthyroidism and ophthalmopathy. Researchers took RNA transcripts and amplified the TCR beta CDR3 regions from them. The HTBI set primed first-round TCR CDR3 RT-PCR. TCRdb redid the calling of the multiplex PCR reads with MiXCR, one entry per CDR3 protein. In the table there are roughly 500,000 distinct CDR3 sequences, 40% to 55% of which are singletons. Sequenced input: peripheral blood or thyroid tissue (not recorded which). These receptors were taken from an adult woman with Graves' disease, either hyperthyroidism or ophthalmopathy (not recorded which).

The table lists this clonotype with many counts. The chain joins TRBV12-3 or TRBV12-4 to TRBJ1-1, with D perhaps matching TRBD1 (6 bases). Trimming removed 6 bases at V and 9 bases at J, with 17 bases between. CDR3 length equals 13 residues. CDR3 amino acids: CASSHKDRAQAFF. CDR3 sequence (DNA): TGTGCCAGCAGCCATAAGGACAGAGCACAAGCTTTCTTT.

Only a few counts were recorded for this clonotype. This chain links TRBV29-1 with TRBJ2-6; possibly TRBD1 for D (5 bases). Germline assignment: CDR1 SQVTM and CDR2 ANQGSEA. Trimming removed 1 base from V and 0 bases from J, with 7 bases in between. This CDR3 contains 15 residues. The CDR3 DNA reads as TGCAGCGTTGAAGGGGGCGGCTCTGGGGCCAACGTCCTGACTTTC. Amino acid sequence: CSVEGGGSGANVLTF.

The chain recombines TRBV9 with TRBJ1-1; D remains unclear. Germline assignment: CDR1 SGDLS and CDR2 YYNGEE. This CDR3 is built from 16 residues. Trimming took 0 bases from V and 1 from J, leaving 13 bases between them. As DNA, the CDR3 is TGTGCCAGCAGCGTAGTTCCCCACAAACCGAACACTGAAGCTTTCTTT. This encodes CASSVVPHKPNTEAFF.

This clonotype appeared many times. The V and J genes are TRBV5-1 and TRBJ2-7; D might be TRBD2 (6 bases). The CDR3 spans 14 residues. V lost 2 bases and J 2 bases, leaving 11 bases between the germline ends. Germline CDR1 SGHRS, CDR2 YFSETQ. The chain's CDR3 is CASSLGSSAYEQYF. The CDR3 DNA is TGCGCCAGCAGCTTAGGATCTAGCGCCTACGAGCAGTACTTC.

This chain connects TRBV7-2 to TRBJ1-3; 9 bases fit TRBD1. There are 15 residues in the CDR3. In germline, CDR1 is SGHTA, CDR2 FQGNSA. The V gene end was trimmed by 5 bases and the J gene end by 2 bases; junction bases not matched to a gene: 4. The CDR3 reads CASSAGTGPGNTIYF. The CDR3 nucleotides are TGTGCCAGCAGCGCCGGGACAGGGCCTGGAAACACCATATATTTT.

There are many counts of this clonotype. V is TRBV12-3 or TRBV12-4 and J is TRBJ1-2; no firm D call. Trimming cost V 7 bases and J 7 bases, with 16 bases left between them. The CDR3 extends over 13 amino acids. In DNA, the CDR3 is TGTGCCAGCACCCTGGTAGGGCATTTTGGCTACACCTTC. This encodes CASTLVGHFGYTF.

This clonotype is a singleton in its sample. V is TRBV12-3 or TRBV12-4 and J is TRBJ1-2, with TRBD1 as a possible D gene (5 bases). This CDR3 is built from 13 residues. Trimming cost V 7 bases and J 8 bases, with 17 bases left between them. This CDR3 reads CASTLMGQWGYTF. CDR3 DNA sequence: TGTGCCAGCACCCTTATGGGGCAGTGGGGCTACACCTTC.

The rearrangement uses TRBV14 and TRBJ2-7, with 7 bases matching TRBD2. The germline gives CDR1 SGHDN, CDR2 FVKESK. This CDR3 is 19 amino acids long. Trimming removed 0 bases from V and 4 bases from J; junction bases left unmatched: 18. CDR3 nucleotides: TGTGCCAGCAGCCAAGAAGGGAGGGTAGAACCCTTCGGCAGGTACGAGCAGTACTTC. This encodes CASSQEGRVEPFGRYEQYF.

This clonotype has a single count. The genes are TRBV5-6 and TRBJ2-6, with 12 bases aligning to TRBD2. CDR3 size: 19 residues. J lost 2 bases, V lost 4 bases, and 10 bases had no gene match. Germline V CDR1 and CDR2: SGHDT, YYEEEE. CDR3 in amino acids: CASSLTRTSGTPGANVLTF. As DNA, the CDR3 is TGTGCCAGCAGCCTAACAAGGACTAGCGGGACCCCTGGGGCCAACGTCCTGACTTTC. Using reference TRBV5-6 and TRBJ2-6 for the parts outside the CDR3, the full variable domain is DAGVTQSPTHLIKTRGQQVTLRCSPKSGHDTVSWYQQALGQGPQFIFQYYEEEERQRGNFPDRFSGHQFPNYSSELNVNALLLGDSALYLCASSLTRTSGTPGANVLTFGAGSRLTVL.

This clonotype was counted ten times or more. The genes are TRBV12-3 or TRBV12-4 and TRBJ2-5; perhaps TRBD2 as D (6 bases). This CDR3 is built from 16 residues. Trimming removed 6 bases from V and 5 bases from J, with 22 bases in between. DNA of the CDR3: TGTGCCAGCAGCCTTGGGACTTCGCTCGGTGGGGAGACCCAGTACTTC. This gives the protein CASSLGTSLGGETQYF.

The count of this clonotype is one. Because it lacks the conserved phenylalanine or tryptophan at the end, this CDR3 is likely a read error. This chain connects TRBV2 to TRBJ2-7, with 9 nucleotides matching TRBD2. This CDR3 region has 15 residues. The germline V gene encodes CDR1 SNHLY and CDR2 FYNNEI. J gave up 3 bases and V 4 bases, and 7 bases lay outside the gene matches. The DNA of the CDR3 is TGTGCCAGCAGTGCAAGGGCTAGCGGGGACTACGAGCAGTACCTC. The encoded protein is CASSARASGDYEQYL.

The chain uses TRBV15 and TRBJ1-1; no reliable D call. CDR3 length: 16 residues. V was cut by 3 bases and J by 0 bases, with 14 bases left in between. The germline gives CDR1 LNHNV, CDR2 YYDKDF (reference sequence). CDR3 region: CATSSGLARVNTEAFF. Written as DNA, the CDR3 is TGTGCCACCAGCAGCGGACTAGCGAGGGTGAACACTGAAGCTTTCTTT.

Only a few counts were recorded for this clonotype. The chain uses TRBV10-3 and TRBJ1-1; unclear D gene. This CDR3 comprises 15 residues. Germline values: CDR1 ENHRY, CDR2 SYGVKD. V gave up 0 bases and J gave up 3 bases, with 11 bases separating them. Here the CDR3 reads CAISESWNSHTEAFF. CDR3 in DNA: TGTGCCATCAGTGAGTCCTGGAACAGTCACACTGAAGCTTTCTTT.

The chain recombines TRBV15 with TRBJ1-1; D gene unclear. Trimming pared 3 bases from V and 1 base from J, leaving 6 bases between. This CDR3 comprises 13 residues. Germline values: CDR1 LNHNV, CDR2 YYDKDF (reference sequence). The CDR3 coding sequence is TGTGCCACCAGCAGCTTTCCGAACACTGAAGCTTTCTTT. Protein product: CATSSFPNTEAFF.

The chain is built from TRBV24-1 and TRBJ2-5; 7 nucleotides align to TRBD1. This CDR3 is 13 amino acids long. CDR1 and CDR2 (germline): KGHDR, SFDVKD. With V trimmed by 9 bases and J by 5 bases, 8 bases remained unmatched. This chain's CDR3 is CATSGTASETQYF. CDR3 coding DNA: TGTGCCACCTCCGGGACAGCCTCCGAGACCCAGTACTTC.

Many counts were recorded for this clonotype. The chain is built from TRBV7-8 and TRBJ2-7, with D maybe TRBD1 (5 bases). In germline, CDR1 is SGHVS, CDR2 FQNEAQ. V lost 1 base, J lost 0 bases, and 13 bases lay in between. The CDR3 spans 16 residues. CDR3 residues: CASSLDYTGGSYEQYF. The CDR3, as DNA: TGTGCCAGCAGCTTAGACTACACAGGTGGCTCCTACGAGCAGTACTTC. Variable domain in full (rest from reference TRBV7-8 and TRBJ2-7): GAGVSQSPRYKVAKRGQDVALRCDPISGHVSLFWYQQALGQGPEFLTYFQNEAQLDKSGLPSDRFFAERPEGSVSTLKIQRTQQEDSAVYLCASSLDYTGGSYEQYFGPGTRLTVT.

Written as DNA, the CDR3 is TGTGCCACCAGCAGAGCCGGGACTAGCGGGGGGGAGACCCAGTACTTC. This gives the protein CATSRAGTSGGETQYF. This sequence joins TRBV15 and TRBJ2-5, with 15 bases fitting TRBD2. This CDR3 comprises 16 residues. V lost 1 base to trimming and J lost 5 bases; unmatched junction nucleotides: 2. Germline V gene sequence: CDR1 LNHNV, CDR2 YYDKDF (reference sequence).

The chain uses TRBV7-2 and TRBJ1-2; D is undetermined. The germline V and J ends were trimmed by 6 bases and 3 bases, with 8 bases remaining between them. Germline-derived CDR1 and CDR2 are SGHTA and FQGNSA. CDR3 length: 12 amino acids. The CDR3 here is CASSAPDYGYTF. The CDR3, as DNA: TGTGCCAGCAGTGCTCCAGACTATGGCTACACCTTC.